One sample yielded the 3 T cell receptor beta chains listed below, sequenced in a study of neoadjuvant anti-PD-1 for oral cavity cancer. The time point was: after neoadjuvant nivolumab, at surgical resection. Libraries were prepared by immunoSEQ multiplex PCR; TCRdb keeps only in-frame clonotypes and omits some of them. The profile shows tens of thousands of clones, about 36% of them singletons. The specimen comprised tumor tissue, sampled after nivolumab (anti-PD-1) treatment. Receptors were obtained from a person aged 40 to 85 with oral cavity squamous cell carcinoma.

The chain employs TRBV6-1 and TRBJ2-7; TRBD1 is a possible D gene (6 bases). CDR1 MNHNS and CDR2 SASEGT come from the germline V gene. The V end was cut by 1 base, the J end by 3 bases, with 10 bases between. The CDR3 sequence is 14 residues long. CDR3 in amino acids: CASSEGTVRYEQYF. The CDR3, as DNA: TGTGCCAGCAGTGAAGGGACAGTTCGCTACGAGCAGTACTTC.

This clone has only a few counts. The CDR3 sequence: CASSTSSGLYNEQFF. The CDR3, as DNA: TGTGCCAGCAGCACCTCTAGCGGGCTGTACAATGAGCAGTTCTTC. The chain recombines TRBV7-2 with TRBJ2-1; 8 bases map to TRBD2. Per germline, CDR1 SGHTA and CDR2 FQGNSA. Losses at the gene ends were 5 bases for V and 4 bases for J; bases not matched to a gene: 7. The CDR3 length is 15 residues.

V is TRBV30 and J is TRBJ1-1; D possibly corresponds to TRBD1 (6 bases). V lost 3 bases and J lost 4, with 12 bases in between. The CDR3 runs to 13 residues. Germline-derived CDR1 and CDR2 are GTSNPN and SVGIG (reference sequence). This CDR3 is CAWSGTGFTEAFF. In nucleotides, the CDR3 is TGTGCCTGGAGCGGCACAGGGTTCACTGAAGCTTTCTTT.